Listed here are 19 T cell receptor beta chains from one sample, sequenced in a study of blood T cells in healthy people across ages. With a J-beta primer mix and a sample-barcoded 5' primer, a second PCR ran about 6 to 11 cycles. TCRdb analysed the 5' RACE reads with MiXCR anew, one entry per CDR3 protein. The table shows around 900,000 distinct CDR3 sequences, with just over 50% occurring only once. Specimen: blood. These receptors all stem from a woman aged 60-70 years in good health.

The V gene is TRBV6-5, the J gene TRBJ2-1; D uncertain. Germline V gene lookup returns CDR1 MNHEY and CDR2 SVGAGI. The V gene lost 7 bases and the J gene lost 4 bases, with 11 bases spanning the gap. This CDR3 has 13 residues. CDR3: CASTNQLYNEQFF. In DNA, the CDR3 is TGTGCCAGCACAAACCAGCTTTACAATGAGCAGTTCTTC.

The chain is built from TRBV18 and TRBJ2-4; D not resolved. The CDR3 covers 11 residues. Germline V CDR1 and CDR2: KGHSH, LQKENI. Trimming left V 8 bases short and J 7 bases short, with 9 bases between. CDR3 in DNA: TGTGCCAGCAGCCCCGGGAACATTCAGTACTTC. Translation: CASSPGNIQYF.

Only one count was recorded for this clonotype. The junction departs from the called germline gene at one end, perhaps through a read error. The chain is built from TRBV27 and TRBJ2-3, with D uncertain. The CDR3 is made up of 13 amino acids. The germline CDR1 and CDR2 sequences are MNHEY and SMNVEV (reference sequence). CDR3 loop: CASSTILVDMQYF. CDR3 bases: TGTGCCAGCAGCACCATCCTAGTGGATATGCAGTATTTT.

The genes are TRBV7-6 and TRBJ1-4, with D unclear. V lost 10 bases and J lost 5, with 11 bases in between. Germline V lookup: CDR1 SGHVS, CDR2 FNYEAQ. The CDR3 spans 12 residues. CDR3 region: CATAQINEKLFF. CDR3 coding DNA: TGTGCCACCGCACAGATAAATGAAAAACTGTTTTTT.

The chain's CDR3 is CASSLDGRDEQFF. The CDR3 DNA reads as TGCGCCAGCAGCTTGGACGGGAGGGATGAGCAGTTCTTC. The chain couples TRBV5-1 to TRBJ2-1; TRBD2 aligns across 8 bases. The V segment lost 0 bases and the J segment 8 bases; nucleotides outside the gene matches: 1. This CDR3 has 13 residues. Germline assignment: CDR1 SGHRS and CDR2 YFSETQ.

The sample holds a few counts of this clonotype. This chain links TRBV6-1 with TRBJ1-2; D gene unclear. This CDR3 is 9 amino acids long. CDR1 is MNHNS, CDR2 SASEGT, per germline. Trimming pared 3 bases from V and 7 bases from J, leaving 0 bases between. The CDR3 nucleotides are TGTGCCAGCAGTGATGGCTACACCTTC. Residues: CASSDGYTF.

CDR3 DNA sequence: TGTGCCAGCAGCTTACGCGGATATACGCAGTATTTT. This codes for CASSLRGYTQYF. This chain connects TRBV7-2 to TRBJ2-3; D is unclear. Germline assignment: CDR1 SGHTA and CDR2 FQGNSA. This CDR3 is built from 12 residues. V dropped 2 bases and J dropped 7 bases, with 7 bases sitting between them.

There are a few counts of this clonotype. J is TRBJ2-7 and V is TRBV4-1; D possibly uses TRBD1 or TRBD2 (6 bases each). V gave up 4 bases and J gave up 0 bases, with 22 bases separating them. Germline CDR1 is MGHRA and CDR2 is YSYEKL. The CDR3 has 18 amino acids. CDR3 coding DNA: TGCGCCAGCAGCCCACAGGGACTTAACCACCTATCCTCCTACGAGCAGTACTTC. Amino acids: CASSPQGLNHLSSYEQYF.

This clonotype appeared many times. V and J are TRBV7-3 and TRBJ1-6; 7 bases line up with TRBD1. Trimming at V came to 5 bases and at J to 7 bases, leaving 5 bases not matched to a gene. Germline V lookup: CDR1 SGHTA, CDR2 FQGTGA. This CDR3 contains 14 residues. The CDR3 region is CASSRGQKNSPLHF. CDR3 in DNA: TGTGCCAGCAGCCGGGGACAGAAAAATTCACCCCTCCACTTT.

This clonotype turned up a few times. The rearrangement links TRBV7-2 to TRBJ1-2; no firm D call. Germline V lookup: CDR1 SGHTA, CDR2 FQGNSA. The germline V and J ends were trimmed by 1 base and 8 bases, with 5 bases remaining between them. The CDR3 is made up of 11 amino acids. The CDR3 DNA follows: TGTGCCAGCAGCTTAGGTCTCGGCTACACCTTC. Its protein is CASSLGLGYTF.

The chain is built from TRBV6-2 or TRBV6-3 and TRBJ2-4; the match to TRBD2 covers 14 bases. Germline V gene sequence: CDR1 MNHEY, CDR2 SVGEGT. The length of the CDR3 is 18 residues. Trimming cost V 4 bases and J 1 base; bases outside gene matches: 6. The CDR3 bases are TGTGCCAGCAGTTCGGGACTAGCGGGAGTTAAGGCCAAAAACATTCAGTACTTC. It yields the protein CASSSGLAGVKAKNIQYF.

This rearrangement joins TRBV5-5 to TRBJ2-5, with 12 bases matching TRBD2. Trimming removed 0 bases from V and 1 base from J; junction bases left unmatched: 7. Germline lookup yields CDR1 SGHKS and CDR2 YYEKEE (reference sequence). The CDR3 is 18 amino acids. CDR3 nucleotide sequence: TGTGCCAGCAGCTTGGGCCTAGCGGGAGGGCCCCCCCAAGAGACCCAGTACTTC. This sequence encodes CASSLGLAGGPPQETQYF.

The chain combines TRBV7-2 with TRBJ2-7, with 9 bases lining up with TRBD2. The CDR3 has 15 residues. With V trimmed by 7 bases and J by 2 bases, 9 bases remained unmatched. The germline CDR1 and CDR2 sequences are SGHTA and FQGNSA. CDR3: CASTFSGGNAYEQYF. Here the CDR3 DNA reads TGTGCCAGCACCTTTAGCGGGGGAAATGCCTACGAGCAGTACTTC.

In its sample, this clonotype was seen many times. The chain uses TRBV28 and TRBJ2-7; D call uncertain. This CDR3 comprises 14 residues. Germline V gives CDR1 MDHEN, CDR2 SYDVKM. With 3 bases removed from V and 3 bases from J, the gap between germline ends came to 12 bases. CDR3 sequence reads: CASSFYWRGYEQYF. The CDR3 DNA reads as TGTGCCAGCAGTTTTTACTGGCGCGGCTACGAGCAGTACTTC.

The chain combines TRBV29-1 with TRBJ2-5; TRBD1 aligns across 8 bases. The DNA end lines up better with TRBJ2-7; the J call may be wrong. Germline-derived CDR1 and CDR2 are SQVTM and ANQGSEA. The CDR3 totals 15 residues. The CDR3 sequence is CSVVFQGAPSYEQYF. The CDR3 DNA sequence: TGCAGCGTTGTTTTTCAGGGGGCCCCCAGCTACGAGCAGTACTTC.

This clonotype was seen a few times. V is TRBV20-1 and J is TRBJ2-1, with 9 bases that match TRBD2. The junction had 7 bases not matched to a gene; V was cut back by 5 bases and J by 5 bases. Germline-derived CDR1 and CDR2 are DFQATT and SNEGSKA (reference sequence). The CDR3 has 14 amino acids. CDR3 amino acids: CSAWKGTSHNEQFF. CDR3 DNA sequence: TGCAGTGCTTGGAAGGGGACTAGCCACAATGAGCAGTTCTTC.

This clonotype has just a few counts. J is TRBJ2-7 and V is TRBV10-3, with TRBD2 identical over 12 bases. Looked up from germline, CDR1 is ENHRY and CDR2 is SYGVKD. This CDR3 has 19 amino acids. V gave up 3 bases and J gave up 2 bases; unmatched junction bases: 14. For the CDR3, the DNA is TGTGCCATCAGTGATTGGGGGGCGACTAGCGGGAGAGCCCCCTACGAGCAGTACTTC. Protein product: CAISDWGATSGRAPYEQYF.

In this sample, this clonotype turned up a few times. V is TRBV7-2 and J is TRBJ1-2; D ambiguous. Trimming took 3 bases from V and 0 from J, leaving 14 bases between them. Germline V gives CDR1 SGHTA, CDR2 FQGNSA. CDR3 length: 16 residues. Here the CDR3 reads CASSFPGRLANYGYTF. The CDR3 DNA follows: TGTGCCAGCAGCTTTCCGGGAAGGCTGGCTAACTATGGCTACACCTTC.

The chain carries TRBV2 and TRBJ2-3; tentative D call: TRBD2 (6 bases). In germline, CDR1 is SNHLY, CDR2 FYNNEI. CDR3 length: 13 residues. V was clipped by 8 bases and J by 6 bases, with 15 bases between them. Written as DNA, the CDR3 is TGTGCCAGCGGAGGGTATAACACGGATACGCAGTATTTT. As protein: CASGGYNTDTQYF.